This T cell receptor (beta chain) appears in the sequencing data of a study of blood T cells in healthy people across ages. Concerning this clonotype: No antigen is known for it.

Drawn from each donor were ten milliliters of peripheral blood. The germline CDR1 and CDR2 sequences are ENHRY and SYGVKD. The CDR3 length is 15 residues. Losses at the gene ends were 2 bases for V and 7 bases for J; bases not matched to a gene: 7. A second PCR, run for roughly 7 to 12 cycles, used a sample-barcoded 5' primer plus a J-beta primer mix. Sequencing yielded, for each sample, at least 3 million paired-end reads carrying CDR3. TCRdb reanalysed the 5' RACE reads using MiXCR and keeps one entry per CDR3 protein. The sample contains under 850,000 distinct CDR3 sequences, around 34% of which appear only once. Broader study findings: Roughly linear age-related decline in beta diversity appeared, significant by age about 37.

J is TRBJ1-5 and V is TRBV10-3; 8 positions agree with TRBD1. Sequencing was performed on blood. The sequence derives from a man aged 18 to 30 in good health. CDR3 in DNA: TGTGCCATCAGTGAGGAGACAGGGGTCGGACAGCCCCAGCATTTT. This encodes CAISEETGVGQPQHF.